This TCR beta chain was identified during a study of Graves' ophthalmopathy and Graves' hyperthyroidism. Findings of the study overall: Blood contained most expanded thyroid clonotypes exceeding 0.001 frequency.

This clonotype is medium-sized in the sample. Its antigen is not known. Scientists amplified the TCR beta CDR3 regions from RNA transcripts. In the first round, RT-PCR was carried out with HTBI primers, and a multiplex PCR formed the second round. TCRdb passed the multiplex PCR reads through MiXCR, listing each CDR3 protein once. The top ten clones hold less than 20% of a sample with approximately 41,000 distinct CDR3 sequences, around 52% of them seen once. The germline gives CDR1 SGHTA, CDR2 FQGNSA. The trim removed 4 bases at V and 4 bases at J, leaving 6 bases unmatched. This CDR3 comprises 14 residues. Additional autoimmune diseases, uncontrolled infections, pregnancy or lactation disqualified patients.

The origin of this receptor is an adult man with Graves' ophthalmopathy. The chain links TRBV7-2 to TRBJ2-5; 7 bases are shared with TRBD2. The sequencing input was peripheral blood. The CDR3 DNA reads as TGTGCCAGCAGCTGGCAGCGGGGCGGAGAGACCCAGTACTTC. Its protein is CASSWQRGGETQYF.